Described below is a single T cell receptor (beta chain) sequence and its context. Peripheral blood, together with lesional scalp punch biopsies, was collected from alopecia areata patients. This sample was included in a study of CD8+ T cells in alopecia areata. Sequencing used cDNA as its template, made by extracting RNA and reverse transcribing it. Only in-frame clones appear in the TCRdb table, and some are missing; sequencing was by immunoSEQ multiplex PCR. The profile shows 90,000 to 100,000 clones, nearly 45% of them singletons. In germline, CDR1 is SQVTM, CDR2 ANQGSEA. The J segment lost 1 base and the V segment lost 4 bases, leaving 5 bases of the junction unmatched. The CDR3 runs to 15 residues.

This clonotype was sampled from a human donor with alopecia areata. The chain employs TRBV29-1 and TRBJ2-2; 8 bases fit TRBD2. The specimen sequenced was CD4+ T cells sorted from blood. CDR3 protein: CSVVAGGLNTGELFF. The CDR3, as DNA: TGCAGCGTTGTTGCGGGGGGCCTGAACACCGGGGAGCTGTTTTTT.